These T cell receptor beta chains were read from a single sample in a study of Ad26.COV2.S vaccination and SARS-CoV-2 variants. Data came from immunoSEQ multiplex PCR; TCRdb stores just in-frame clones and leaves some out. Here the sample spans 380,000 or so clones, roughly 90% being singletons. The specimen comprised peripheral blood, sampled in a trial of Ad26.COV2.S vaccine versus placebo. The receptors shown here come from a person aged 18-60 years who received the Ad26.COV2.S COVID-19 vaccine or a placebo. The CDR3 runs from the conserved cysteine through the conserved F or W. A D gene is named only where the DNA matches it firmly. Clone size is stated in some rows and not others, as once, few, many or a class when expanded.

D	J	size	V	CDR3	DNA
TRBD2	TRBJ2-1	.	TRBV4-3	CASSQISGLAGNEQFF	TGCGCCAGCAGCCAGATCTCCGGACTAGCGGGCAATGAGCAGTTCTTC
.	TRBJ1-1	.	TRBV5-6	CASSPRRRGRDTEAFF	TGTGCCAGCAGCCCGAGGAGGAGGGGCCGGGACACTGAAGCTTTCTTT
.	TRBJ2-1	.	TRBV19	CASSIGGKEYEQFF	TGTGCCAGTAGTATAGGGGGCAAAGAGTATGAGCAGTTCTTC
.	TRBJ2-4	.	TRBV28	CASSTGGMNIQYF	TGTGCCAGCAGTACTGGGGGCATGAACATTCAGTACTTC
TRBD1	TRBJ2-3	.	TRBV6-2/TRBV6-3	CASSPGQETDTQYF	TGTGCCAGCAGTCCGGGACAGGAGACAGATACGCAGTATTTT
.	TRBJ1-5	.	TRBV29-1	CSACWDPNQPQHF	TGCAGCGCCTGTTGGGACCCTAATCAGCCCCAGCATTTT
.	TRBJ2-7	.	TRBV29-1	CSVQGWSSYEQYF	TGCAGCGTGCAGGGATGGAGCTCCTACGAGCAGTACTTC
.	TRBJ1-4	.	TRBV4-3	CASSQQVANEKLFF	TGCGCCAGCAGCCAACAGGTCGCTAATGAAAAACTGTTTTTT
.	TRBJ1-3	.	TRBV21-1	CASSKPWTGPRCSGNTIYF	TGTGCCAGCAGCAAACCTTGGACAGGGCCAAGATGCTCTGGAAACACCATATATTTT
.	TRBJ1-3	.	TRBV7-9	CASSEGGRGRSSGNTIYF	TGTGCCAGCAGCGAGGGTGGCAGGGGTCGTAGCTCTGGAAACACCATATATTTT
.	TRBJ2-3	.	TRBV5-1	CASSLSWDTQYF	TGCGCCAGCAGCTTATCGTGGGATACGCAGTATTTT
.	TRBJ1-2	.	TRBV3-1/TRBV3-2	CASSQGGGIGGYTF	TGTGCCAGCAGCCAAGGTGGGGGGATAGGCGGCTACACCTTC
.	TRBJ1-6	.	TRBV5-1	CASSLGSGVHSPLHF	TGCGCCAGCAGCTTGGGGTCAGGGGTTCATTCACCCCTCCACTTT
TRBD1	TRBJ2-7	.	TRBV28	CASRLQGAGYEQYF	TGTGCCAGCAGGTTACAGGGGGCCGGCTACGAGCAGTACTTC
.	TRBJ2-3	.	TRBV3-1/TRBV3-2	CASSQGPGGGATQYF	TGTGCCAGCAGCCAAGGGCCTGGGGGAGGAGCTACGCAGTATTTT
.	TRBJ2-1	.	TRBV28	CASSIVDSGNSYNEQFF	TGTGCCAGCAGTATAGTTGATAGCGGTAACTCCTACAATGAGCAGTTCTTC
TRBD1	TRBJ2-3	.	TRBV29-1	CSVDGGGTGFSTDTQYF	TGCAGCGTTGACGGGGGCGGGACAGGGTTTAGCACAGATACGCAGTATTTT
.	TRBJ1-2	.	TRBV7-2	CASSSKTGLRGYTF	TGTGCCAGCAGCTCCAAGACAGGTCTTAGGGGCTACACCTTC
TRBD1	TRBJ2-7	few	TRBV30	CAWKGALLGEQYF	TGTGCCTGGAAGGGGGCACTTTTAGGAGAGCAGTACTTC